This passage covers 27 T cell receptor beta chains from one sample sequenced in a study of monozygotic twins with inflammatory bowel disease (dated by TCRdb to 2018 to 2020). Library generation was performed with 5' RACE. The reads were generated on an Illumina HiSeq 2500. Reads reprocessed by TCRdb are summarized as one entry per CDR3 protein sequence, and DNA is absent. In this sample's table one finds approximately 400,000 distinct CDR3 sequences. Together, the top ten hold 2.4% of the sample. Input material: blood. Receptors were obtained from a human donor with ulcerative colitis or Crohn's disease, or a healthy co-twin of an affected twin (not recorded which).

This chain joins TRBV7-9 and TRBJ1-3; TCRdb proposes TRBD1, but this gene call is untestable without DNA. Germline CDR1 SEHNR, CDR2 FQNEAQ (reference sequence). The CDR3 spans 16 residues. The CDR3 is CASTRMGASSGNTIYF.

The rearrangement links TRBV7-8 to TRBJ2-2; TCRdb indicates TRBD1, and absent DNA this call remains unverified. CDR3 length equals 16 residues. CDR1 SGHVS and CDR2 FQNEAQ come from the germline V gene. This chain's CDR3 is CASSLVLGVDTGELFF.

The chain combines TRBV4-2 with TRBJ1-4; TCRdb's assignment of TRBD1 cannot be checked, as there is no DNA. The germline gives CDR1 LGHNA, CDR2 YNFKEQ. The CDR3 loop spans 14 amino acids. The CDR3: CASSQGRVGEKLFF.

This chain connects TRBV7-9 to TRBJ2-5. The germline V gene encodes CDR1 SEHNR and CDR2 FQNEAQ (reference sequence). This CDR3 comprises 13 residues. CDR3: CASSPEGQETQYF.

The V gene is TRBV7-8, the J gene TRBJ2-6. This CDR3 is built from 15 residues. Germline V CDR1 and CDR2: SGHVS, FQNEAQ. CDR3 amino acids: CASSLTDSGANVLTF.

The chain uses TRBV5-6 and TRBJ2-7; TCRdb's D gene call, TRBD1, goes unchecked for lack of DNA. Germline V gene lookup returns CDR1 SGHDT and CDR2 YYEEEE. This CDR3 spans 15 amino acids. CDR3 region: CASSLDLQGDYEQYF.

The chain uses TRBV30 and TRBJ2-7; there is no DNA to check the TCRdb D call of TRBD1. CDR3 length: 13 amino acids. The germline V gene encodes CDR1 GTSNPN and CDR2 SVGIG (reference sequence). CDR3 in amino acids: CAWSVPDSYEQYF.

The J gene is TRBJ2-5, the V gene TRBV27; TCRdb designates TRBD1, a call that cannot be tested without DNA. Per germline, CDR1 MNHEY and CDR2 SMNVEV (reference sequence). The CDR3 is 14 residues long. The CDR3 sequence is CASSTGTQGETQYF.

The V call is TRBV19, the J call TRBJ2-7. The CDR3 sequence is 14 residues long. Germline loops: CDR1 LNHDA, CDR2 SQIVND (reference sequence). The CDR3 region is CASSFRQGYYEQYF.

The chain recombines TRBV7-9 with TRBJ2-5; the TCRdb call, TRBD1, lacks DNA for checking. Germline CDR1 and CDR2: SEHNR and FQNEAQ (reference sequence). The length of the CDR3 is 17 residues. The CDR3 here is CASSLLRPATGEETQYF.

The chain has TRBV10-3 and TRBJ1-1; the D call of TRBD1 rests on TCRdb alone, since no DNA is present to check it. There are 12 residues in the CDR3. In germline, CDR1 is ENHRY, CDR2 SYGVKD. CDR3 sequence reads: CAISGMGAEAFF.

V and J are TRBV6-5 and TRBJ2-1; TCRdb outputs TRBD2, but without DNA this stays unchecked. This CDR3 spans 15 amino acids. Germline V gene lookup returns CDR1 MNHEY and CDR2 SVGAGI. CDR3 in amino acids: CASSLLTSGYNEQFF.

This sequence joins TRBV3-1 and TRBJ2-1; without DNA, the TCRdb call of TRBD1 cannot be checked. Germline V gene lookup returns CDR1 LGHDT and CDR2 YNNKEL (reference sequence). This CDR3 has 16 amino acids. The CDR3 loop is CASSQGQGRRYNEQFF.

This chain joins TRBV7-3 and TRBJ2-1; TCRdb selects TRBD2, and the lack of DNA leaves this call unchecked. CDR1 and CDR2 (germline): SGHTA, FQGTGA. The CDR3 is made up of 16 amino acids. CDR3 in amino acids: CASSLWDSNSNSPQFF.

The chain has TRBV7-2 and TRBJ2-5; no DNA is available, so the TRBD1 call from TCRdb remains unchecked. The CDR3 length is 15 residues. Germline assignment: CDR1 SGHTA and CDR2 FQGNSA. CDR3 sequence reads: CASSLGWTGEETQYF.

The J gene is TRBJ1-2, the V gene TRBV7-2; TCRdb gives TRBD1 as the D gene, but with no DNA this cannot be confirmed. CDR1 is SGHTA and CDR2 is FQGNSA in the germline V gene. The CDR3 runs 16 residues. The chain's CDR3 is CASSPGQGTRDYGYTF.

V is TRBV6-5 and J is TRBJ1-1. CDR3 length equals 13 residues. Germline V lookup: CDR1 MNHEY, CDR2 SVGAGI. The CDR3 loop is CASSYSSRTEAFF.

The rearrangement joins TRBV6-1 to TRBJ1-3. The CDR3 covers 14 residues. Germline lookup yields CDR1 MNHNS and CDR2 SASEGT. Here the CDR3 reads CASKEGTSGNTIYF.

The chain couples TRBV3-1 to TRBJ1-3. The CDR3 is made up of 15 amino acids. Germline V CDR1 and CDR2: LGHDT, YNNKEL (reference sequence). This chain's CDR3 is CASSRQRPAGNTIYF.

The chain employs TRBV28 and TRBJ2-1; the TCRdb D gene call, TRBD1, has no DNA to confirm it. The CDR3 runs 13 residues. The germline CDR1 and CDR2 sequences are MDHEN and SYDVKM. CDR3 amino acids: CASSLGARGEQFF.

The CDR3 loop is CASRARDGGNQPQHF. The chain couples TRBV12-3 or TRBV12-4 to TRBJ1-5. CDR3 size: 15 residues.

V gene TRBV2 combines with J gene TRBJ2-1; TCRdb's assignment of TRBD1 cannot be checked, as there is no DNA. CDR1 and CDR2 (germline): SNHLY, FYNNEI. CDR3 length: 15 amino acids. CDR3 sequence reads: CASSDLNAGGKKQFF. Full variable domain (outside the CDR3, taken from reference TRBV2 and TRBJ2-1): EPEVTQTPSHQVTQMGQEVILRCVPISNHLYFYWYRQILGQKVEFLVSFYNNEISEKSEIFDDQFSVERPDGSNFTLKIRSTKLEDSAMYFCASSDLNAGGKKQFFGPGTRLTVL.

This chain connects TRBV12-3 or TRBV12-4 to TRBJ2-7; the D gene TCRdb calls, TRBD1, cannot be checked with no DNA. The CDR3 has 12 amino acids. The CDR3 protein is CASRDGVYEQYF.

The chain links TRBV20-1 to TRBJ2-7; TCRdb lists TRBD1, though no DNA is available to test this call. The length of the CDR3 is 15 residues. CDR1 and CDR2 from the germline V gene are DFQATT and SNEGSKA (reference sequence). The CDR3 here is CSAGTRLSFSYEQYF.

The chain has TRBV7-6 and TRBJ2-3; checking the TCRdb D call of TRBD2 is not possible without DNA. This CDR3 has 14 residues. The V gene's germline CDR1 is SGHVS and CDR2 FNYEAQ. The CDR3 region is CASSLAPQRDTQYF.

The chain links TRBV10-3 to TRBJ1-1; with no DNA, the TCRdb D assignment of TRBD1 cannot be verified. Germline CDR1 is ENHRY and CDR2 is SYGVKD. This CDR3 comprises 15 residues. The CDR3 loop is CAISEYQGGNTEAFF.

The genes are TRBV10-3 and TRBJ1-1; absent DNA, TCRdb's TRBD1 call cannot be checked. Germline V CDR1 and CDR2: ENHRY, SYGVKD. The CDR3 spans 14 residues. The CDR3 is CAADSGTGRTEAFF.